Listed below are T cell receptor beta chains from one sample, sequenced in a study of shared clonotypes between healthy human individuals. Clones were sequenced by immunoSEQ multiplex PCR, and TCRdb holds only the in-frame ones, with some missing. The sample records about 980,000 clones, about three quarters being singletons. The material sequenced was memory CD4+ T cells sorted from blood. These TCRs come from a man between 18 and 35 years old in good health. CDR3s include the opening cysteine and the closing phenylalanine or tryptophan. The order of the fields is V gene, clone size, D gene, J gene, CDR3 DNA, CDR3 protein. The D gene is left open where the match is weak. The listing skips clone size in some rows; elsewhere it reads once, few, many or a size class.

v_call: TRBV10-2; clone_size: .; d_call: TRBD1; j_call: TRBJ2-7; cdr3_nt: TGCGCCGGCTACTCCGGGACAGGGGACTACGAGCAGTACTTC; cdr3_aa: CAGYSGTGDYEQYF
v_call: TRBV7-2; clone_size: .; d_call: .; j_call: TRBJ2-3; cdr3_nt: TGTGCCAGCAGACACGGGACTCCCAGTGGCACAGATACGCAGTATTTT; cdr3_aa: CASRHGTPSGTDTQYF
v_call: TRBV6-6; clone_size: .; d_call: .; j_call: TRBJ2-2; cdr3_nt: TGTGCCAGCAGTAGACAGAAGAACACCGGGGAGCTGTTTTTT; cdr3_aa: CASSRQKNTGELFF
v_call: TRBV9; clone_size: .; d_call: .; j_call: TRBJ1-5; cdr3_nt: TGTGCCAGCAGCGTGGAGGGCCATAGCAATCAGCCCCAGCATTTT; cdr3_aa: CASSVEGHSNQPQHF
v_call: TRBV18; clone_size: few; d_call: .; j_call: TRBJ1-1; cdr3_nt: TGTGCCAGCTCACCACCGGAATGGGGGTCTGAAGCTTTCTTT; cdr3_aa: CASSPPEWGSEAFF
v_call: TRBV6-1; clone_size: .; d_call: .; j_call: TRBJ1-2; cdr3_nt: TGTGCCAGCACAGGTCCTAACTATGGCTACACCTTC; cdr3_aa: CASTGPNYGYTF
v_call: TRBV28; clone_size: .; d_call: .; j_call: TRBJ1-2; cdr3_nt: TGTGCCAGCAGTTTAAAGGTTAACTATGGCTACACCTTC; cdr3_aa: CASSLKVNYGYTF
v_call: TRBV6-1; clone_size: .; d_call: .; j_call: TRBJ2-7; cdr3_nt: TGTGCCAGCAGTGTAACATCGTCCTACGAGCAGTACTTC; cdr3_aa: CASSVTSSYEQYF
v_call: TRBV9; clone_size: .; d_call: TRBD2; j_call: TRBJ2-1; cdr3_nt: TGTGCCAGCAGCGTGGGACTAGCGTTCTCGAATGAGCAGTTCTTC; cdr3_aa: CASSVGLAFSNEQFF
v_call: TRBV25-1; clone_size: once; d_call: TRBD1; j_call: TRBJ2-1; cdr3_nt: TGTGCCAGCAGGGGGACAGGGGTTTACAATGAGCAGTTCTTC; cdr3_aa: CASRGTGVYNEQFF
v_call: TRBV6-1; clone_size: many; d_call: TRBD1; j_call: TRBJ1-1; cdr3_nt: TGTGCCAGCAGTGCCCGGGACAGGAGAGGTAACACTGAAGCTTTCTTT; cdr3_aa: CASSARDRRGNTEAFF
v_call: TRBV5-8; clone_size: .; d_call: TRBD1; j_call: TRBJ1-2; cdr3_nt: TGTGCCAGCAGCTCCCGGGACAGGGGATATGGCTACACCTTC; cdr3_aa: CASSSRDRGYGYTF
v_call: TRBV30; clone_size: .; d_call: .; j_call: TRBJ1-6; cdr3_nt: TGTGCCTGGAGTTTGGTTAGCTCCTATAATTCACCCCTCCACTTT; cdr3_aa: CAWSLVSSYNSPLHF
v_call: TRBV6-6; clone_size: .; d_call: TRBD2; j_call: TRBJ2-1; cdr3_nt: TGTGCCAGCAGTCGAGGGACTAGCGGCAAGTACAATGAGCAGTTCTTC; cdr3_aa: CASSRGTSGKYNEQFF
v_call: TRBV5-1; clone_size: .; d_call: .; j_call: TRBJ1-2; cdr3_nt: TGCGCCAGCAGCTTGGGTCCCGGAACTCCTTCCTATGGCTACACCTTC; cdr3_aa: CASSLGPGTPSYGYTF
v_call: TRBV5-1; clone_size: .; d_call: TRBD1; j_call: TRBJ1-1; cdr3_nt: TGCGCCAGCAGTTGGGGGACAGGGGATACTGAAGCTTTCTTT; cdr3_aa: CASSWGTGDTEAFF
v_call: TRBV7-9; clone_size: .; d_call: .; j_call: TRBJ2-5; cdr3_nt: TGTGCCAGCAGCTTAGGAAGTGTTGGGGATACCCAGTACTTC; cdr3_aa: CASSLGSVGDTQYF
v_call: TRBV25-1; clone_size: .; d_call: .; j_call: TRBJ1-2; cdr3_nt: TGTGCCAGCAGTGAACCGAGTCCAGGGGTATACGGCTACACCTTC; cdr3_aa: CASSEPSPGVYGYTF
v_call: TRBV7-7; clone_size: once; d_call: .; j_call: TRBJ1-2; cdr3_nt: TGTGCTAGCAGCTCGCTCTACATATGGCATGGCTACACCTTC; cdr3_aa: CASSSLYIWHGYTF
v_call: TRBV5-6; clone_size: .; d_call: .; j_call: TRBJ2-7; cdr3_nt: TGTGCCAGCAGCTACCTGCTCTACGAGCAGTACTTC; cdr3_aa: CASSYLLYEQYF
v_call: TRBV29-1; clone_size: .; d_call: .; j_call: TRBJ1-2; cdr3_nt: TGCAGCGTTGAGTCGGGGTCTGGCTACACCTTC; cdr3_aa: CSVESGSGYTF
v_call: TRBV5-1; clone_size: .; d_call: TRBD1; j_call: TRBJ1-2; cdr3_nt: TGCGCCAGCAGCCCCCGGACAGGGTATGGCTACACCTTC; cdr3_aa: CASSPRTGYGYTF
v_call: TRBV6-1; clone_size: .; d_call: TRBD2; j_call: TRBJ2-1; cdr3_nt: TGTGCCAGCAGTGAAAGCGGGCTAGCGGACACCAATGAGCAGTTCTTC; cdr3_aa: CASSESGLADTNEQFF
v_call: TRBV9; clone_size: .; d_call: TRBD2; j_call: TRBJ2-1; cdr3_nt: TGTGCCAGCAGCGTATTAAGTAGCGGGAGAAATGAGCAGTTCTTC; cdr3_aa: CASSVLSSGRNEQFF
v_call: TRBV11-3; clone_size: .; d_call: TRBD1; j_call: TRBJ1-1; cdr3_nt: TGTGCCAGCAGCCCGGGAGGGGGCGGCACTGAAGCTTTCTTT; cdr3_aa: CASSPGGGGTEAFF
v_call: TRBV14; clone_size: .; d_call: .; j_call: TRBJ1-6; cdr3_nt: TGTGCCAGCACCCAAGGACAGTATAATTCACCCCTCCACTTT; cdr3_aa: CASTQGQYNSPLHF
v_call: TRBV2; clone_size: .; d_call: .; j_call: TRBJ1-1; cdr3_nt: TGTGCCAGCAACTACAGGCTGAACACTGAAGCTTTCTTT; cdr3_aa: CASNYRLNTEAFF
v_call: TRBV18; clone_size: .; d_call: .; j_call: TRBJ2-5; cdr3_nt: TGTGCCAGCTCACTGAACGGGGGGCCTCAAGAGACCCAGTACTTC; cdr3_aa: CASSLNGGPQETQYF
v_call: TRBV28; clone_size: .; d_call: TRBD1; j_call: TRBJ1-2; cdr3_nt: TGTGCCAGCAAGCTTACAGGGGCCGGAGGCTACACCTTC; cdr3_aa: CASKLTGAGGYTF
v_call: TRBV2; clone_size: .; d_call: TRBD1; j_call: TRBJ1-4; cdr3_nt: TGTGCCAGCAGTACTACGGACAGGGGAGAAAAACTGTTTTTT; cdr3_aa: CASSTTDRGEKLFF
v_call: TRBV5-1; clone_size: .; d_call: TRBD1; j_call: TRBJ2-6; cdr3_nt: TGCGCCAGCAGCACTGGGGCACAGGGGATCTCTGGGGCCAACGTCCTGACTTTC; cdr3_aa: CASSTGAQGISGANVLTF
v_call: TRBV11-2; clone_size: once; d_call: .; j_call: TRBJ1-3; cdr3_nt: TGTGCCAGCAGCGAGGCTTTAAAGAAGGGATCTGGAAACACCATATATTTT; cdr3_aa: CASSEALKKGSGNTIYF
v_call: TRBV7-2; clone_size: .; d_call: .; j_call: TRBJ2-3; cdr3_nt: TGTGCCAGCAGCCTAATGATCGCGGGAACTGATACGCAGTATTTT; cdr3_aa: CASSLMIAGTDTQYF
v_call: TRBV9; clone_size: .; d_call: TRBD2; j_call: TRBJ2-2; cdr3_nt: TGTGCCAGCAGCCCCAGAAGCGGGATGAACACCGGGGAGCTGTTTTTT; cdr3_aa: CASSPRSGMNTGELFF
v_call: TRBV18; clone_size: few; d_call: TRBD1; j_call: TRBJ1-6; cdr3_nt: TGTGCCAGCTCCCCGGGACAGGGTTTTTCACCCCTCCACTTT; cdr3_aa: CASSPGQGFSPLHF